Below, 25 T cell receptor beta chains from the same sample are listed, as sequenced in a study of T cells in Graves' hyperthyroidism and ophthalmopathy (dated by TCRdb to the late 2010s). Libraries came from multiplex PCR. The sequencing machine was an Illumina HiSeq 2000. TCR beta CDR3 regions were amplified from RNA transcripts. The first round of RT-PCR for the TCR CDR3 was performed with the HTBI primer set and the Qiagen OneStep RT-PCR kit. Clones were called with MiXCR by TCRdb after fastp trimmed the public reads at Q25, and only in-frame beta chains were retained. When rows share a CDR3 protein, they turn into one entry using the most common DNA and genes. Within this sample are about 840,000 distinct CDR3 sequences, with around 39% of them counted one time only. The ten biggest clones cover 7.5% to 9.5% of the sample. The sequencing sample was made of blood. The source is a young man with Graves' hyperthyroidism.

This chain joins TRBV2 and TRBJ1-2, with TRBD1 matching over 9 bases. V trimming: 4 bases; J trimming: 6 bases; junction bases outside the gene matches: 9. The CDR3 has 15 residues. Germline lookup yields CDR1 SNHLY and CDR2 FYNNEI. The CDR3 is CASSGGQGGPHGYTF. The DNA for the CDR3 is TGTGCCAGCAGTGGGGGACAGGGAGGGCCCCATGGCTACACCTTC.

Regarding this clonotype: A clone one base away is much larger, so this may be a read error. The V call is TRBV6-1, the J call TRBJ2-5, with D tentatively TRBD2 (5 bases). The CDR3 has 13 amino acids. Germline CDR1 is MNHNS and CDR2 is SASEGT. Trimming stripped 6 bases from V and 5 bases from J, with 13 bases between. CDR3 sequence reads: CASREQRGETQYF. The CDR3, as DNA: TGTGCCAGCAGGGAACAGCGAGGGGAGACCCAGTACTTC.

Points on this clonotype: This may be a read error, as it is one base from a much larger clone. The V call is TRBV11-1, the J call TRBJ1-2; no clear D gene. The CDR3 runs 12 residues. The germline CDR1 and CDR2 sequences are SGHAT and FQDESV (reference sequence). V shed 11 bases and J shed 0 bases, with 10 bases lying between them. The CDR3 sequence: CAPKGSNYGYTF. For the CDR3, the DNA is TGTGCCCCCAAGGGTTCTAACTATGGCTACACCTTC.

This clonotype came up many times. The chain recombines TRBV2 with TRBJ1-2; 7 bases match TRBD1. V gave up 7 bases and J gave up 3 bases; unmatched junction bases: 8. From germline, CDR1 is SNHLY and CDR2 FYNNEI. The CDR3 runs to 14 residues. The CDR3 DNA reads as TGTGCCAGCATTAAGAACAGGGGAGACTATGGCTACACCTTC. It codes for CASIKNRGDYGYTF.

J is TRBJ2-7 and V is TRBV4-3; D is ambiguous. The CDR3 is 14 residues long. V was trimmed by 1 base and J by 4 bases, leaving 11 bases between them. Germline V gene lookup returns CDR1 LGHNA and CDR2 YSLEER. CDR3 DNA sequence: TGCGCCAGCAGCCAAGTTGGCCCACCTTACGAGCAGTACTTC. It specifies CASSQVGPPYEQYF.

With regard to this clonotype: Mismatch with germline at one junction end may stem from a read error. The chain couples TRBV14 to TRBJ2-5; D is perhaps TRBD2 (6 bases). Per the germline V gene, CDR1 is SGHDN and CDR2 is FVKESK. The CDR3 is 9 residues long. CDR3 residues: CASSPPRDF. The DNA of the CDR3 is TGTGCCAGCAGCCCGCCCCGGGACTTT.

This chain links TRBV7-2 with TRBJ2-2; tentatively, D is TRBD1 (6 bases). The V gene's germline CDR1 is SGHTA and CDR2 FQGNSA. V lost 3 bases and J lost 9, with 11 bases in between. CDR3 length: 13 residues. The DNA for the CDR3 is TGTGCCAGCAGCTTCACAGGGAATCGGGAGCTGTTTTTT. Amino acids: CASSFTGNRELFF. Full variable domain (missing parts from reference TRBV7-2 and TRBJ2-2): GAGVSQSPSNKVTEKGKDVELRCDPISGHTALYWYRQSLGQGLEFLIYFQGNSAPDKSGLPSDRFSAERTGGSVSTLTIQRTQQEDSAVYLCASSFTGNRELFFGEGSRLTVL.

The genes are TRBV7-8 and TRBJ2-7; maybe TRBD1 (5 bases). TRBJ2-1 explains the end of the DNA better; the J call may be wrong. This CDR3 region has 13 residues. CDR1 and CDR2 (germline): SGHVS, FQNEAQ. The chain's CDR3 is CASSSTPGNEQFF. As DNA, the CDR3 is TGTGCCAGCAGCTCCACCCCAGGGAATGAGCAGTTCTTC.

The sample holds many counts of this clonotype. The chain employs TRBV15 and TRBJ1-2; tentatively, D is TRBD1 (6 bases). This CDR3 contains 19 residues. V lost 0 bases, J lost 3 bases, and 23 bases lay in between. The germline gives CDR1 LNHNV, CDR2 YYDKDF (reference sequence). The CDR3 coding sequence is TGTGCCACCAGCAGAGAACCCGGGGGCCGCTCAGGAGGCTACTATGGCTACACCTTC. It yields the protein CATSREPGGRSGGYYGYTF.

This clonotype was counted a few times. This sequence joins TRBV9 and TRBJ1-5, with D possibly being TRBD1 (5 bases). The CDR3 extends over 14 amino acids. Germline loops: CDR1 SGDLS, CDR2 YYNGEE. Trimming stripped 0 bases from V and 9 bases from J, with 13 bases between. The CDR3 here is CASSVDGGSAPQHF. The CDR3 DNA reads TGTGCCAGCAGCGTAGATGGGGGTAGCGCGCCCCAGCATTTT.

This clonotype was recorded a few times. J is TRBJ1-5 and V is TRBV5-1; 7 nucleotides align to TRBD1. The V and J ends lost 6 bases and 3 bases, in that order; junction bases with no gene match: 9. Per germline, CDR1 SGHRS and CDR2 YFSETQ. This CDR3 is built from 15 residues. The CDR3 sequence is CASTLTGEVNQPQHF. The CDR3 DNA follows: TGCGCCAGCACCCTAACAGGGGAAGTCAATCAGCCCCAGCATTTT.

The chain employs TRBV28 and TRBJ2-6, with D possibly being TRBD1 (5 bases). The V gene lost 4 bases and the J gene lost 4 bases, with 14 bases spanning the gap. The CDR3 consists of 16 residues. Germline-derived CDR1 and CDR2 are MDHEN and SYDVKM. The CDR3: CASSSHRMMGANVLTF. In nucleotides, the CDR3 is TGTGCCAGCAGTTCACACAGGATGATGGGGGCCAACGTCCTGACTTTC.

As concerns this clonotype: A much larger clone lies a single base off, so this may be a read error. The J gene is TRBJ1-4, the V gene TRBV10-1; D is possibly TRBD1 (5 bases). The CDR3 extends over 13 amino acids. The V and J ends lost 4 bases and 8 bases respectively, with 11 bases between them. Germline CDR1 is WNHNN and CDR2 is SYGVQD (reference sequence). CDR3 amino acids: CASSVGPGEKLFF. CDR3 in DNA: TGCGCCAGCAGTGTGGGGCCAGGCGAAAAACTGTTTTTT.

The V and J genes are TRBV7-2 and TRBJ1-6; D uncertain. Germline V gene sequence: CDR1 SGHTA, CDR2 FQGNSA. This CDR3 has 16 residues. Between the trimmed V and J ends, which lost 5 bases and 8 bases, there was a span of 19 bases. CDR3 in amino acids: CASSHPGGVAYSPLHF. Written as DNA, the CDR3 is TGTGCCAGCAGCCACCCGGGTGGGGTCGCGTATTCACCCCTCCACTTT.

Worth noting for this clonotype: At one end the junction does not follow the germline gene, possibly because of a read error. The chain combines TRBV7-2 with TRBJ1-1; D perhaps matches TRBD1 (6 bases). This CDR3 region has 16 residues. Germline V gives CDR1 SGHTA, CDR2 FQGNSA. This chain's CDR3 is CASSPRFGTLNTEAFF. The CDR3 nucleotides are TGCGCCAGCAGCCCGCGATTCGGGACACTGAACACTGAAGCTTTCTTT.

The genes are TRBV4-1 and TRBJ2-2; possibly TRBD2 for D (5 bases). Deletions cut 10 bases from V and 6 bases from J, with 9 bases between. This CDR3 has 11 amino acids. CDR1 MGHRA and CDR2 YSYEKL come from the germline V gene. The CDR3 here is CATRGPGELFF. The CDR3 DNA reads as TGCGCCACCCGAGGGCCCGGGGAGCTGTTTTTT.

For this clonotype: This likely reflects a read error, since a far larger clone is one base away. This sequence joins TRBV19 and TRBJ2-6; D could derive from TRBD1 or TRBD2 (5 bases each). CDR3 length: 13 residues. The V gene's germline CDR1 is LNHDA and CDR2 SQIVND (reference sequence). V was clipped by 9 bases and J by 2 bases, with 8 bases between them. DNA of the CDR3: TGTGCCAGCGGGACCCCTGGGGCCAACGTCCTGACTTTC. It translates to CASGTPGANVLTF.

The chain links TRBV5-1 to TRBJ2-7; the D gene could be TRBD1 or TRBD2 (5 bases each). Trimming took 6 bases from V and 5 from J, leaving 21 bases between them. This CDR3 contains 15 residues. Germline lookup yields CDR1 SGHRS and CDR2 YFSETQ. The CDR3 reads CASTAVGGPINEQYF. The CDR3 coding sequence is TGCGCCAGCACCGCTGTTGGGGGACCAATTAACGAGCAGTACTTC.

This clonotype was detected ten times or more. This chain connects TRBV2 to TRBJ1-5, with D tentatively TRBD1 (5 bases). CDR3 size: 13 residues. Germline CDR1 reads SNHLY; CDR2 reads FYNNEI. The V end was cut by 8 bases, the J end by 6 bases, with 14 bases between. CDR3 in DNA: TGTGCCAGCCTGAACGGGGCAGGTCAGCCCCAGCATTTT. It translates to CASLNGAGQPQHF.

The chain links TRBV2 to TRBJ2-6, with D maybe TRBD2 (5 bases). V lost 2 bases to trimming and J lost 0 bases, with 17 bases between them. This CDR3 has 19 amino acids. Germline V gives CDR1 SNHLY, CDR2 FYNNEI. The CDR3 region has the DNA TGTGCCAGCAGTGAAAACAACCCCGGACTCGTCTCTGGGGCCAACGTCCTGACTTTC. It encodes CASSENNPGLVSGANVLTF.

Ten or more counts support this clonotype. CDR3 amino acids: CSVVRDSRIDGYTF. DNA of the CDR3: TGCAGCGTTGTTCGGGACAGTCGGATTGATGGCTACACCTTC. The V gene is TRBV29-1, the J gene TRBJ1-2; 7 nucleotides align to TRBD1. J lost 6 bases, V lost 4 bases, and 11 bases had no gene match. Germline-derived CDR1 and CDR2 are SQVTM and ANQGSEA. The CDR3 extends over 14 amino acids.

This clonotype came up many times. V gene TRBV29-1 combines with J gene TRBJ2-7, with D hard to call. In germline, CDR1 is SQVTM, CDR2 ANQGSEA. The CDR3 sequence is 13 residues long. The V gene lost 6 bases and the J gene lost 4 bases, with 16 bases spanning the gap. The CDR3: CSVVQSPLYEQYF. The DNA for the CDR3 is TGCAGCGTGGTACAGTCCCCTCTTTACGAGCAGTACTTC.

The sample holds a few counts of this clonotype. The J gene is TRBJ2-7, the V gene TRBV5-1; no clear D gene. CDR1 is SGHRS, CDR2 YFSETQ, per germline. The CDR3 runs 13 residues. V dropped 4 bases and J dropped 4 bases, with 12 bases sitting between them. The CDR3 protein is CASSDRSPYEQYF. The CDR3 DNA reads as TGCGCCAGCAGCGATCGAAGTCCTTACGAGCAGTACTTC.

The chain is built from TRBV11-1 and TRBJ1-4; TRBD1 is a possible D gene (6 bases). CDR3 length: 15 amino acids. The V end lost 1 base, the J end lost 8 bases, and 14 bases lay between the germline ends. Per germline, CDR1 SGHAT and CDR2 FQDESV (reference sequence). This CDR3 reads CASSLESGGGEKLFF. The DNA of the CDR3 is TGTGCCAGCAGCTTAGAATCCGGGGGCGGCGAAAAACTGTTTTTT.

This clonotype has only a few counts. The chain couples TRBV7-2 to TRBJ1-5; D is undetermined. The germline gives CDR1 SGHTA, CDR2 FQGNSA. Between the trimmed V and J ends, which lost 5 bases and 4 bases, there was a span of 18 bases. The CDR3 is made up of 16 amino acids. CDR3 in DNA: TGTGCCAGCAGCCTAAGACAAGATATAAGAAATCAGCCCCAGCATTTT. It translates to CASSLRQDIRNQPQHF.